This TCR beta chain was sequenced during a study of breast tumors, draining lymph nodes, adjacent tissues. Broader study findings: Tumor and nontumor repertoires were significantly more similar in luminal-like than in basal-like breast cancer.

Trimming cost V 3 bases and J 1 base; bases outside gene matches: 19. This CDR3 comprises 22 residues. Each CDR3 protein gets one entry after TCRdb re-called the multiplex PCR reads with MiXCR. Among about 35,000 distinct CDR3 sequences listed, over 30% were seen once. This clonotype was recorded many times. Its antigen remains unidentified. V usage is TRBV12-3 or TRBV12-4 and J usage is TRBJ2-2, with 11 positions matching TRBD2. This sequence originates from a female donor with breast cancer. Some clones in this sample may be carry-over from other donors' samples. The sequenced sample consisted of breast tumor tissue. The CDR3 DNA reads TGTGCCAGCAGTTTCGGGGTGCGGGGTAGCGGGAGGGCCGGGGGGAACACCGGGGAGCTGTTTTTT. This encodes CASSFGVRGSGRAGGNTGELFF.